This entry lists 14 T cell receptor beta chains sequenced from one sample in a study of cytomegalovirus exposure and HLA in healthy donors. The PCR had 60 Vbeta and 13 Jbeta primers. Profiled with immunoSEQ multiplex PCR; TCRdb holds only in-frame clones, not every one. The table includes approximately 110,000 clones, under 80% detected once. The sample consisted of PBMCs. These receptors came from a woman aged 45-65 years in good health and CMV-seropositive.

The rearrangement joins TRBV7-2 to TRBJ1-1; D gene ambiguous. CDR1 and CDR2 (germline): SGHTA, FQGNSA. V gave up 5 bases and J gave up 1 base, with 14 bases separating them. The CDR3 has 15 amino acids. This CDR3 reads CASSQQVGSNTEAFF. The CDR3 nucleotides are TGTGCCAGCAGCCAGCAGGTTGGATCGAACACTGAAGCTTTCTTT. Variable domain in full (rest from reference TRBV7-2 and TRBJ1-1): GAGVSQSPSNKVTEKGKDVELRCDPISGHTALYWYRQSLGQGLEFLIYFQGNSAPDKSGLPSDRFSAERTGGSVSTLTIQRTQQEDSAVYLCASSQQVGSNTEAFFGQGTRLTVV.

CDR3 nucleotides: TGCAGCGTTGCCCAAGAGGGGGATCAGCCCCAGCATTTT. Translated, it gives CSVAQEGDQPQHF. The chain uses TRBV29-1 and TRBJ1-5; TRBD1 is a possible D gene (6 bases). Germline CDR1 reads SQVTM; CDR2 reads ANQGSEA. V lost 4 bases to trimming and J lost 5 bases, with 12 bases between them. The CDR3 has 13 residues.

The J gene is TRBJ2-1, the V gene TRBV18; 8 bases are a match to TRBD1. Germline values: CDR1 KGHSH, CDR2 LQKENI. This CDR3 comprises 15 residues. Trimming took 6 bases from V and 4 from J; bases not matched to a gene: 8. The CDR3 sequence is CASSLDRGGYNEQFF. The DNA of the CDR3 is TGTGCCAGCTCTCTCGACAGGGGTGGATACAATGAGCAGTTCTTC.

V and J are TRBV10-3 and TRBJ2-6; D ambiguous. V dropped 2 bases and J dropped 2 bases, with 7 bases sitting between them. The CDR3 has 15 amino acids. From germline, CDR1 is ENHRY and CDR2 SYGVKD. This CDR3 reads CAISEGHAGANVLTF. The CDR3 bases are TGTGCCATCAGTGAGGGGCACGCTGGGGCCAACGTCCTGACTTTC.

This clone was counted once. The chain joins TRBV11-2 to TRBJ2-6; 7 bases align to TRBD2. Losses at the gene ends were 0 bases for V and 0 bases for J; bases not matched to a gene: 8. CDR1 is SGHAT, CDR2 FQNNGV, per germline. The CDR3 has 19 residues. CDR3 in DNA: TGTGCCAGCAGCTTAGATCGGTGGGGAGGGGCCTCTGGGGCCAACGTCCTGACTTTC. Translation gives CASSLDRWGGASGANVLTF.

In its sample, this clone was seen a few times. This rearrangement joins TRBV10-3 to TRBJ2-1; 10 bases map to TRBD1. Germline V gene lookup returns CDR1 ENHRY and CDR2 SYGVKD. The CDR3 length is 16 residues. V lost 1 base to trimming and J lost 5 bases; unmatched junction nucleotides: 5. Here the CDR3 DNA reads TGTGCCATCAGTGAGTTCGGGACAGGGGCGAACAATGAGCAGTTCTTC. This encodes CAISEFGTGANNEQFF.

V gene TRBV12-5 combines with J gene TRBJ2-3, with TRBD2 as a possible D gene (5 bases). The germline V gene has CDR1 LGHNT and CDR2 FRNRAP. With 6 bases removed from V and 2 bases from J, the gap between germline ends came to 9 bases. This CDR3 has 13 residues. The CDR3 loop reads CASGVGVTDTQYF. The CDR3 DNA is TGTGCTAGTGGGGTGGGAGTCACAGATACGCAGTATTTT.

The chain links TRBV18 to TRBJ2-7; 9 bases are shared with TRBD1. V lost 5 bases, J lost 0 bases, and 2 bases stayed unmatched. Germline lookup yields CDR1 KGHSH and CDR2 LQKENI. The length of the CDR3 is 14 residues. CDR3 DNA: TGTGCCAGCTCAGCGGGACAGGGCTCCTACGAGCAGTACTTC. Encoded protein: CASSAGQGSYEQYF.

V gene TRBV18 combines with J gene TRBJ2-1; 12 positions match TRBD2. The CDR3 length is 16 residues. Per germline, CDR1 KGHSH and CDR2 LQKENI. J was trimmed by 3 bases and V by 2 bases; bases with no gene match: 2. The CDR3 loop is CASSPRLAGDYNEQFF. In nucleotides, the CDR3 is TGTGCCAGCTCACCAAGACTAGCGGGGGACTACAATGAGCAGTTCTTC. Together with reference TRBV18 and TRBJ2-1, the CDR3 gives the full variable domain: NAGVMQNPRHLVRRRGQEARLRCSPMKGHSHVYWYRQLPEEGLKFMVYLQKENIIDESGMPKERFSAEFPKEGPSILRIQQVVRGDSAAYFCASSPRLAGDYNEQFFGPGTRLTVL.

A word on this clone: An end of the junction does not agree with germline; a read error may underlie this. The chain couples TRBV7-2 to TRBJ2-7; TRBD1 agrees at 8 bases. CDR1 is SGHTA and CDR2 is FQGNSA in the germline V gene. The CDR3 has 15 amino acids. This CDR3 reads CASNLVQGARYEQYF. CDR3 in DNA: TGTGCCAGCAACTTAGTGCAGGGGGCGCGGTACGAGCAGTACTTC.

As concerns this clone: Sequence at one end of the junction differs from germline and may be a read error. This chain joins TRBV28 and TRBJ1-2, with D unclear. Germline V gene sequence: CDR1 MDHEN, CDR2 SYDVKM. This CDR3 has 12 amino acids. CDR3 nucleotides: TGTGCCAGCAGTTCGACAAGCGGACTGATTGATTTC. This encodes CASSSTSGLIDF.

The chain couples TRBV7-3 to TRBJ2-5; 8 bases agree with TRBD2. Germline V lookup: CDR1 SGHTA, CDR2 FQGTGA. The CDR3 loop spans 16 amino acids. The junction had 12 bases not matched to a gene; V was cut back by 5 bases and J by 4 bases. The CDR3 spells CASSPGGAGVGETQYF. For the CDR3, the DNA is TGTGCCAGCAGCCCCGGAGGAGCGGGGGTTGGAGAGACCCAGTACTTC.

This clone was observed a handful of times. The rearrangement uses TRBV7-9 and TRBJ1-2, with D perhaps TRBD1 (5 bases). V was pared by 1 base and J by 4 bases, with 13 bases between. CDR3 length: 15 residues. Germline CDR1 reads SEHNR; CDR2 reads FQNEAQ (reference sequence). The CDR3 loop is CASSLGGPGSYGYTF. For the CDR3, the DNA is TGTGCCAGCAGCTTAGGGGGCCCCGGTAGCTATGGCTACACCTTC.

This sequence joins TRBV7-9 and TRBJ2-2; no definite D call. Germline V gene data show CDR1 as SEHNR and CDR2 as FQNEAQ (reference sequence). The length of the CDR3 is 13 residues. Between the trimmed V and J ends, which lost 8 bases and 9 bases, there was a span of 16 bases. Here the CDR3 DNA reads TGTGCCAGCCGACTCCTTCCCGGCAGGGAGCTGTTTTTT. This gives the protein CASRLLPGRELFF.